These T cell receptor beta chains were read from a single sample in a study of ipilimumab plus nivolumab after autologous stem cell transplantation. The protocol was immunoSEQ multiplex PCR, while the TCRdb copy is restricted to in-frame clones and leaves out a portion. The sample lists 20,000 to 25,000 clones, around four fifths occurring once. This specimen consisted of PBMCs, obtained in a trial of ipilimumab plus nivolumab as post-transplant consolidation. These receptors all stem from a male donor with diffuse large B-cell lymphoma. CDR3s include the opening cysteine and the closing phenylalanine or tryptophan.

v_call cdr3_aa
TRBV18 CASSPVGRKEKLFF
TRBV9 CASSVVSGQTNYGYTF
TRBV25-1 CASSEYGGPEAFF
TRBV27 CASSLSGSRSNQPQHF
TRBV15 CATSREGDRGRGTEHNEQFF
TRBV7-2 CASSANFAGELFF
TRBV5-4 CASSLSTRPRDGYTF
TRBV28 CASSQGPTHEQYF
TRBV7-2 CASSGTVLGSPLHF
TRBV2 CASSGRLTSGVEEQFF
TRBV5-5 CASSVSSGGGNQPQHF
TRBV4-1 CASSQGALGNTIYF
TRBV2 CASNQGNSNQPQHF
TRBV5-4 CASSLVTSQETQYF
TRBV7-9 CASSSWSSEAFF
TRBV2 CASSAPGTGGSPLHF
TRBV19 CASSPLGGLGEKLFF
TRBV7-2 CASSLGDNSNQPQHF
TRBV13 CASSLASYNSPLHF
TRBV7-3 CASSLTFGQPQHF
TRBV11-2 CASSLTYGRTSGVTDTQYF
TRBV6-5 CASSYSQGTSPLHF
TRBV28 CASSSTRDQPQHF
TRBV6-5 CASSSPGLTQETQYF
TRBV28 CASSLRTGTDQETQYF
TRBV5-1 CASSLGWGLNPDTQYF
TRBV11-2 CASSLSPGLGTDTQYF
TRBV4-1 CASSPLGLAGPQQYF
TRBV18 CASSREGRGQNNSPLHF
TRBV28 CASSMSREQYF
TRBV13 CASSPRTSGGTPNEQFF
TRBV11-2 CASSLAVRGRGNTEAFF
TRBV19 CASSPGSSVWDEQFF
TRBV5-6 CASSHRGMTNQPQHF
TRBV9 CASSPRTGWNSPLHF
TRBV4-1 CASSQPDRVWDTQYF
TRBV6-5 CASSYSITGELFF
TRBV7-9 CASSLGAGTGGSGANVLTF
TRBV6-1 CASSEGAGRVSGYTF
TRBV19 CASSISGQGAGRAQETQYF
TRBV28 CASRSTGRAEKLFF
TRBV30 CAWSRQGDQPQHF
TRBV19 CASSIFPGETQYF
TRBV5-1 CASSPGLAGALDTQYF
TRBV5-1 CASSLAAEYNEQFF
TRBV7-2 CASSLGNTYNQPQHF
TRBV29-1 CSAEGQGNYNEQFF
TRBV7-2 CASSPRLATGETQYF
TRBV9 CASSTGGPDTQYF
TRBV5-1 CASRSAAGASTDTQYF
TRBV7-6 CASSLLEGTDTQYF
TRBV13 CASSLRRRQAYEQYF